These T cell receptor beta chains were read from a single sample in a study of T cell repertoires in cytomegalovirus infection. One entry per CDR3 protein results from TCRdb running MiXCR on the reads. The sample holds 150,000 to 200,000 distinct CDR3 sequences; roughly a fifth are singletons and the top ten take around 3.1%. Sequenced sample: PBMCs. The receptors come from a human donor in good health (CMV status not recorded). Some clones in this sample may be carry-over from other donors' samples. CDR3s include the opening cysteine and the closing phenylalanine or tryptophan. Fields, in order: J gene, V gene, D gene, clone size, CDR3 DNA, CDR3 protein. D genes are given only for firm matches. Clone size appears in some rows only: once, few, many, or a class for an expanded clone.

>TRBJ2-3|TRBV20-1|TRBD2|few
TGCAGTGCTAGAGACCGACTAGCGGGGGAAGATACGCAGTATTTT
CSARDRLAGEDTQYF
>TRBJ1-2|TRBV29-1|TRBD1|few
TGCAGCGTCCGACAGGGGGCTGGTGGCTACACCTTC
CSVRQGAGGYTF
>TRBJ2-2|TRBV28|TRBD1|few
TGTGCCAGCAGGGTAGGGGGCGGCGCCGGGGAGCTGTTTTTT
CASRVGGGAGELFF
>TRBJ2-6|TRBV25-1|TRBD1|-
TGTGCCACCTCCAGGACAGGGGGCTCTGGGGCCAACGTCCTGACTTTC
CATSRTGGSGANVLTF
>TRBJ1-6|TRBV5-1|TRBD1|few
TGCGCCAGCAGCCTACATGACAGGGCGGCCTCCTATAATTCACCCCTCCACTTT
CASSLHDRAASYNSPLHF
>TRBJ2-2|TRBV7-2|-|many
TGTGCCAGCAGCTTAGCATACGCGCTCGGGGAGCTGTTTTTT
CASSLAYALGELFF
>TRBJ2-2|TRBV20-1|-|-
TGCAGTGTGGGCCAGGGGGGGACCGGGGAGCTGTTTTTT
CSVGQGGTGELFF
>TRBJ2-7|TRBV19|-|few
TGTGCCAGTAGTATGCGCCACCCACCCTACGAGCAGTACTTC
CASSMRHPPYEQYF
>TRBJ1-2|TRBV5-1|-|-
TGCGCCAGCAGCTTACCGACCCAATATGGCTACACCTTC
CASSLPTQYGYTF
>TRBJ1-5|TRBV15|-|-
TGTGCCACCAGCAGAGATCGGACATCCGATCAGCCCCAGCATTTT
CATSRDRTSDQPQHF
>TRBJ1-4|TRBV28|-|-
TGTGCCAGCAGCAAGGGACAAGCAACTAATGAAAAACTGTTTTTT
CASSKGQATNEKLFF
>TRBJ1-2|TRBV6-2/TRBV6-3|-|-
TGTGCCAGCAGTCCGACACGGGGAGTAGCTGGCTACACCTTC
CASSPTRGVAGYTF
>TRBJ1-3|TRBV28|-|few
TGTGCCAGCCTTAACAGGAACTCTGGAAACACCATATATTTT
CASLNRNSGNTIYF
>TRBJ2-7|TRBV5-1|TRBD2|many
TGCGCCAGCAGCCCTTGGGAGGTGGGACTAGGAGCCTACGAGCAGTACTTC
CASSPWEVGLGAYEQYF
>TRBJ2-1|TRBV7-8|TRBD2|-
TGTGCCAGCAGCTTCCAAGGGGGGACTAGCGGGAGCCGGTACAATGGGCAGTTCTTC
CASSFQGGTSGSRYNGQFF
>TRBJ1-4|TRBV12-3/TRBV12-4|TRBD1|-
TGTGCCAGCAGTCTGGGACAGGGGGTTGACGAAAAACTGTTTTTT
CASSLGQGVDEKLFF